The 27 T cell receptor beta chains below come from one sample, sequenced in a study of identical twins. TCRdb passed the 5' RACE reads through MiXCR, listing each CDR3 protein once. Of hundreds of thousands of distinct CDR3 sequences in the sample, about 20% are singletons; the top ten hold roughly 14%. These sequences were also reported in another study, on T cells expressing NK-cell markers.

The specimen was PBMCs. The receptors here all came from a woman between 18 and 29 years old in good health.

The chain recombines TRBV29-1 with TRBJ2-5; TRBD2 matches 9 bases. The CDR3 loop spans 16 amino acids. V lost 4 bases, J lost 3 bases, and 12 bases stayed unmatched. Per the germline V gene, CDR1 is SQVTM and CDR2 is ANQGSEA. The CDR3 coding sequence is TGCAGCGTTGGTATCGCTAGCGGGACCTTGGAAGAGACCCAGTACTTC. This encodes CSVGIASGTLEETQYF.

In its sample, this clonotype was seen a few times. The genes are TRBV5-1 and TRBJ2-3; TRBD2 agrees at 9 bases. This CDR3 comprises 16 residues. V dropped 4 bases and J dropped 4; count of bases not matched to a gene: 10. Per the germline V gene, CDR1 is SGHRS and CDR2 is YFSETQ. The CDR3 spells CASSVIGLAFSDTQYF. For the CDR3, the DNA is TGCGCCAGCAGCGTGATAGGACTAGCGTTTTCAGATACGCAGTATTTT.

This clonotype was observed a few times. The chain recombines TRBV5-1 with TRBJ2-7; 10 bases are shared with TRBD1. J gave up 6 bases and V 4 bases, and 7 bases lay outside the gene matches. Germline CDR1 and CDR2: SGHRS and YFSETQ. This CDR3 region has 14 residues. The CDR3 reads CASSPGDRGGEQYF. For the CDR3, the DNA is TGCGCCAGCAGCCCTGGGGACAGGGGTGGCGAGCAGTACTTC.

This clonotype was counted only a few times. The chain carries TRBV6-1 and TRBJ1-2; perhaps TRBD1 as D (6 bases). V was clipped by 6 bases and J by 4 bases, with 18 bases between them. The germline V gene has CDR1 MNHNS and CDR2 SASEGT. The CDR3 is 15 residues long. For the CDR3, the DNA is TGTGCCAGCAGGAAACAGGGACCTCATCCCTATGGCTACACCTTC. Amino acid sequence: CASRKQGPHPYGYTF.

This clonotype has more than one count but fewer than ten. The DNA for the CDR3 is TGTGCCAGCAGTCAGACAGGGGCGCAATCCTACGAGCAGTACTTC. Its protein is CASSQTGAQSYEQYF. The rearrangement joins TRBV5-6 to TRBJ2-7, with TRBD1 matching 8 bases. Germline values: CDR1 SGHDT, CDR2 YYEEEE. This CDR3 has 15 amino acids. V lost 5 bases and J lost 1; bases outside the gene matches: 8. Looking up the rest from reference TRBV5-6 and TRBJ2-7 gives the full variable domain: DAGVTQSPTHLIKTRGQQVTLRCSPKSGHDTVSWYQQALGQGPQFIFQYYEEEERQRGNFPDRFSGHQFPNYSSELNVNALLLGDSALYLCASSQTGAQSYEQYFGPGTRLTVT.

The V gene is TRBV4-3, the J gene TRBJ2-3; no clear D. CDR1 is LGHNA, CDR2 YSLEER, per germline. This CDR3 has 16 residues. With 4 bases removed from V and 4 bases from J, the gap between germline ends came to 18 bases. In DNA, the CDR3 is TGCGCCAGCAGCCCTGGAAGGACGCCCGGCCCAGATACGCAGTATTTT. Translation: CASSPGRTPGPDTQYF.

The genes are TRBV19 and TRBJ2-1, with 9 bases identical to TRBD1. CDR3 length: 14 residues. In germline, CDR1 is LNHDA, CDR2 SQIVND (reference sequence). The V segment lost 6 bases and the J segment 3 bases; nucleotides outside the gene matches: 3. CDR3 bases: TGTGCCAGTAGGATGGACAGGGGCTACAATGAGCAGTTCTTC. It yields the protein CASRMDRGYNEQFF.

This chain connects TRBV20-1 to TRBJ2-1; D remains ambiguous. Germline V gives CDR1 DFQATT, CDR2 SNEGSKA (reference sequence). V was cut by 3 bases and J by 0 bases, with 6 bases left in between. The CDR3 is 13 residues long. The CDR3: CSASTSSYNEQFF. The CDR3 DNA is TGCAGTGCTAGTACTTCCTCCTACAATGAGCAGTTCTTC.

V is TRBV27 and J is TRBJ1-5, with TRBD1 as a possible D gene (5 bases). Trimming took off 4 bases at V and 11 bases at J, with 12 bases between the two ends. Germline V gene data show CDR1 as MNHEY and CDR2 as SMNVEV (reference sequence). CDR3 length equals 12 residues. The CDR3 loop reads CASSSGTRAQHF. CDR3 DNA sequence: TGTGCCAGCAGTTCCGGGACCAGGGCCCAGCATTTT.

The chain joins TRBV18 to TRBJ2-7; 8 nucleotides align to TRBD1. Looked up from germline, CDR1 is KGHSH and CDR2 is LQKENI. The length of the CDR3 is 15 residues. V shed 2 bases, J shed 6 bases, and the junction held 9 bases outside the gene matches. DNA of the CDR3: TGTGCCAGCTCACCAGGACAGGGTGGAACGGGCGAGCAGTACTTC. Its translation: CASSPGQGGTGEQYF.

V is TRBV7-3 and J is TRBJ1-5, with 7 positions matching TRBD1. CDR1 SGHTA and CDR2 FQGTGA come from the germline V gene. The CDR3 covers 15 residues. After removal of 6 bases from V and 2 bases from J, the junction contained 7 bases not matched to a gene. The CDR3 loop is CASRKGDSRNQPQHF. In nucleotides, the CDR3 is TGTGCCAGCAGGAAGGGGGACAGCCGCAATCAGCCCCAGCATTTT.

This clonotype was recorded a few times. This sequence joins TRBV7-9 and TRBJ2-5; TRBD2 matches 7 bases. In germline, CDR1 is SEHNR, CDR2 FQNEAQ (reference sequence). The CDR3 has 13 residues. J was trimmed by 2 bases and V by 11 bases; bases with no gene match: 8. The CDR3 nucleotides are TGTGCCTCCTTGGCAGCGGGACAAGAGACCCAGTACTTC. As protein: CASLAAGQETQYF. The full variable domain, rest sourced from reference TRBV7-9 and TRBJ2-5, is DTGVSQNPRHKITKRGQNVTFRCDPISEHNRLYWYRQTLGQGPEFLTYFQNEAQLEKSRLLSDRFSAERPKGSFSTLEIQRTEQGDSAMYLCASLAAGQETQYFGPGTRLLVL.

This chain uses TRBV5-1 with TRBJ2-6; no firm D call. Germline CDR1 SGHRS, CDR2 YFSETQ. V was trimmed by 0 bases and J by 0 bases, leaving 10 bases between them. The CDR3 runs 17 residues. In DNA, the CDR3 is TGCGCCAGCAGCTTGGAATCGGCTTCCTCTGGGGCCAACGTCCTGACTTTC. Its protein product is CASSLESASSGANVLTF.

For the CDR3, the DNA is TGTGCCAGCAGCGACGGTAATAGCAATCAGCCCCAGCATTTT. The encoded protein is CASSDGNSNQPQHF. This chain connects TRBV5-4 to TRBJ1-5; D ambiguous. Germline V lookup: CDR1 SGHNT, CDR2 YYREEE (reference sequence). With 4 bases removed from V and 0 bases from J, the gap between germline ends came to 8 bases. The CDR3 runs 14 residues. The full variable domain, its missing parts supplied by reference TRBV5-4 and TRBJ1-5, is ETGVTQSPTHLIKTRGQQVTLRCSSQSGHNTVSWYQQALGQGPQFIFQYYREEENGRGNFPPRFSGLQFPNYSSELNVNALELDDSALYLCASSDGNSNQPQHFGDGTRLSIL.

There are a few counts of this clonotype. The rearrangement uses TRBV18 and TRBJ2-1; D perhaps matches TRBD2 (5 bases). V was clipped by 0 bases and J by 9 bases, with 12 bases between them. The CDR3 contains 14 residues. Germline CDR1 and CDR2: KGHSH and LQKENI. CDR3 sequence reads: CASSPPGGSGEQFF. CDR3 DNA sequence: TGTGCCAGCTCACCACCAGGAGGATCCGGTGAGCAGTTCTTC. Together with reference TRBV18 and TRBJ2-1, the CDR3 gives the full variable domain: NAGVMQNPRHLVRRRGQEARLRCSPMKGHSHVYWYRQLPEEGLKFMVYLQKENIIDESGMPKERFSAEFPKEGPSILRIQQVVRGDSAAYFCASSPPGGSGEQFFGPGTRLTVL.

The chain recombines TRBV5-6 with TRBJ2-3, with D perhaps matching TRBD2 (6 bases). This CDR3 region has 14 residues. Trimming cost V 0 bases and J 10 bases, with 15 bases left between them. Germline-derived CDR1 and CDR2 are SGHDT and YYEEEE. Here the CDR3 DNA reads TGTGCCAGCAGCTTGGTGGAGGGCAGGGCTTCGCAGTATTTT. Translating it yields CASSLVEGRASQYF.

This clonotype has a handful of counts. This sequence joins TRBV7-2 and TRBJ1-4, with no clear D. CDR3 length: 15 amino acids. The germline V gene encodes CDR1 SGHTA and CDR2 FQGNSA. V was clipped by 1 base and J by 5 bases, with 11 bases between them. The CDR3 spells CASSLGGGNNEKLFF. CDR3 DNA: TGTGCCAGCAGCTTAGGGGGAGGGAACAATGAAAAACTGTTTTTT.

This clonotype was counted between two and nine times. V gene TRBV29-1 combines with J gene TRBJ2-1; perhaps TRBD1 as D (5 bases). Germline V CDR1 and CDR2: SQVTM, ANQGSEA. V lost 5 bases and J 6 bases, leaving 11 bases between the germline ends. The CDR3 length is 12 residues. This CDR3 reads CSVPGMGNEQFF. The CDR3 DNA reads TGCAGCGTTCCAGGGATGGGCAATGAGCAGTTCTTC.

V and J are TRBV7-8 and TRBJ2-2, with TRBD1 identical over 10 bases. CDR1 and CDR2 (germline): SGHVS, FQNEAQ. J lost 3 bases, V lost 11 bases, and 3 bases had no gene match. The length of the CDR3 is 13 residues. The CDR3: CAGGQGDTGELFF. Here the CDR3 DNA reads TGTGCCGGTGGACAGGGGGACACCGGGGAGCTGTTTTTT.

The chain couples TRBV5-8 to TRBJ1-2; possible D gene TRBD1, 5 bases. CDR1 is SGHTS and CDR2 is YDEGEE in the germline V gene. The CDR3 consists of 15 residues. Deletions cut 3 bases from V and 3 bases from J, with 15 bases between. CDR3 residues: CASSSRGFPYYGYTF. The CDR3 DNA reads TGTGCCAGCAGCTCGCGGGGGTTTCCCTACTATGGCTACACCTTC.

This clonotype was counted only a few times. The chain employs TRBV7-2 and TRBJ1-5, with D possibly TRBD1 on 5 matching bases. With 5 bases removed from V and 6 bases from J, the gap between germline ends came to 8 bases. Germline V CDR1 and CDR2: SGHTA, FQGNSA. There are 12 residues in the CDR3. CDR3 nucleotides: TGTGCCAGCAGCGCGCAGGGTCAGCCCCAGCATTTT. This translates into CASSAQGQPQHF. Based on the CDR3 plus reference TRBV7-2 and TRBJ1-5, the full variable domain is GAGVSQSPSNKVTEKGKDVELRCDPISGHTALYWYRQSLGQGLEFLIYFQGNSAPDKSGLPSDRFSAERTGGSVSTLTIQRTQQEDSAVYLCASSAQGQPQHFGDGTRLSIL.

The V and J genes are TRBV7-9 and TRBJ2-1, with D perhaps TRBD2 (7 bases). The length of the CDR3 is 16 residues. CDR1 SEHNR and CDR2 FQNEAQ come from the germline V gene (reference sequence). The V end lost 2 bases, the J end lost 3 bases, and 14 bases lay between the germline ends. CDR3 in DNA: TGTGCCAGCAGCTTACTGGCGGGGGCCAACTACAATGAGCAGTTCTTC. Translated: CASSLLAGANYNEQFF.

In its sample, this clonotype was seen a few times. The rearrangement joins TRBV6-1 to TRBJ1-6; TRBD1 agrees at 9 bases. The CDR3 is 14 residues long. Germline CDR1 reads MNHNS; CDR2 reads SASEGT. With V trimmed by 8 bases and J by 8 bases, 7 bases remained unmatched. In DNA, the CDR3 is TGTGCCAGCTCGACCCGGACAGGGGATTCACCCCTCCACTTT. It translates to CASSTRTGDSPLHF.

This clonotype was counted between two and nine times. This chain uses TRBV4-3 with TRBJ2-1; 8 bases are shared with TRBD1. The germline CDR1 and CDR2 sequences are LGHNA and YSLEER. The V segment lost 3 bases and the J segment 4 bases; nucleotides outside the gene matches: 11. The CDR3 extends over 17 amino acids. CDR3 protein: CASSHVTGGLLYNEQFF. The CDR3 DNA reads TGCGCCAGCAGCCATGTCACAGGGGGGCTTTTATACAATGAGCAGTTCTTC.

The rearrangement joins TRBV10-3 to TRBJ2-3; TRBD1 or TRBD2 may be the D gene (6 bases each). Germline values: CDR1 ENHRY, CDR2 SYGVKD. The CDR3 runs to 14 residues. Trimming pared 4 bases from V and 6 bases from J, leaving 14 bases between. In DNA form, the CDR3 reads TGTGCCATCAGTGGGGTGGGGGGCTCGGATACGCAGTATTTT. Residues: CAISGVGGSDTQYF.

V is TRBV20-1 and J is TRBJ2-1, with 13 bases aligning to TRBD2. V lost 0 bases to trimming and J lost 9 bases; unmatched junction nucleotides: 5. The CDR3 is made up of 15 amino acids. Germline CDR1 and CDR2: DFQATT and SNEGSKA (reference sequence). The chain's CDR3 is CSARDPRTSGSEQFF. CDR3 nucleotide sequence: TGCAGTGCTAGAGATCCCAGGACTAGCGGGAGTGAGCAGTTCTTC.

The chain is built from TRBV7-2 and TRBJ2-3, with 9 nucleotides matching TRBD1. V was pared by 3 bases and J by 3 bases, with 1 base of the junction left unmatched. In germline, CDR1 is SGHTA, CDR2 FQGNSA. The length of the CDR3 is 14 residues. In DNA, the CDR3 is TGTGCCAGCAGCTTTGACAGGGGGACAGATACGCAGTATTTT. Its protein product is CASSFDRGTDTQYF.